Reported below is one T cell receptor beta chain. Assay: immunoSEQ multiplex PCR; the TCRdb copy retains only in-frame clones and omits some. Of some 380,000 clones in the sample, around 91% are singletons; the top ten hold 6.5% to 7%. The entry originates in a study of blood T cell repertoires in COVID-19. The TCR comes from a man aged 18 to 30 with active or convalescent COVID-19. Sequencing was done on a sample of peripheral blood.

The CDR3 DNA reads as TGTGCCAGCTCACCACGACGGACGGAGGATCAGCCCCAGCATTTT. Amino acid sequence: CASSPRRTEDQPQHF. V is TRBV18 and J is TRBJ1-5; D is ambiguous. Looked up from germline, CDR1 is KGHSH and CDR2 is LQKENI. There are 15 residues in the CDR3. V dropped 1 base and J dropped 5 bases, with 12 bases sitting between them.